The 18 T cell receptor beta chains listed next were all sequenced from one sample in a study of somatic mutations in cytotoxic T cells in rheumatoid arthritis. The method was immunoSEQ multiplex PCR; TCRdb's version includes in-frame clones alone and lacks a portion of them. The table records tens of thousands of clones, 70% to 85% of them present only once. The sequenced sample consisted of CD8+ T cells sorted from blood. All receptors derive from a man aged 40-50 years in good health.

V is TRBV29-1 and J is TRBJ2-1, with 12 nucleotides matching TRBD2. The CDR3 consists of 17 residues. Germline V gene data show CDR1 as SQVTM and CDR2 as ANQGSEA. Trimming took 2 bases from V and 0 from J; bases not matched to a gene: 5. The CDR3, as DNA: TGCAGCGTTGAAAGGGCTAGCGGGAGGGCCTCCTACAATGAGCAGTTCTTC. Residues: CSVERASGRASYNEQFF.

The CDR3 is CASSSETSGTSYEQYF. CDR3 bases: TGTGCCAGCAGCTCGGAGACTAGCGGGACGAGCTACGAGCAGTACTTC. The chain joins TRBV7-6 to TRBJ2-7, with 11 bases that match TRBD2. V shed 4 bases, J shed 3 bases, and the junction held 8 bases outside the gene matches. Per germline, CDR1 SGHVS and CDR2 FNYEAQ. CDR3 length: 16 amino acids.

The rearrangement joins TRBV28 to TRBJ1-2; 9 bases align to TRBD1. This CDR3 contains 14 residues. The J segment lost 5 bases and the V segment lost 6 bases, leaving 7 bases of the junction unmatched. The V gene's germline CDR1 is MDHEN and CDR2 SYDVKM. CDR3 nucleotides: TGTGCCAGCAGAATCGGGACAGGGTCATATGGCTACACCTTC. Protein product: CASRIGTGSYGYTF.

The V gene is TRBV27, the J gene TRBJ1-5; tentative D call: TRBD1 (6 bases). This CDR3 is 12 amino acids long. Trimming removed 3 bases from V and 12 bases from J, with 12 bases in between. The germline V gene has CDR1 MNHEY and CDR2 SMNVEV (reference sequence). The CDR3 sequence: CASSLEGGIQHF. The CDR3 nucleotides are TGTGCCAGCAGTTTGGAGGGGGGAATCCAGCATTTT.

The CDR3, as DNA: TGTGCCAGCAGCTTAGGGGACAGGGACCCTTTAAAGGAAAAACTGTTTTTT. Translated: CASSLGDRDPLKEKLFF. The chain employs TRBV11-2 and TRBJ1-4; TRBD1 matches at 9 bases. The CDR3 has 17 amino acids. With 1 base clipped from V and 8 bases from J, the junction kept 11 bases outside the gene matches. Per germline, CDR1 SGHAT and CDR2 FQNNGV.

In the case of this clone: The junction differs from germline at one of its ends, possibly a read error. The V call is TRBV28, the J call TRBJ2-2; maybe TRBD1 (5 bases). The CDR3 runs 14 residues. The germline gives CDR1 MDHEN, CDR2 SYDVKM. The CDR3 DNA follows: TGTGCCAGCGCACAGGCCTCGAATACCGGGGAGCTGTTTTTT. Translating it yields CASAQASNTGELFF.

The chain links TRBV2 to TRBJ2-1; 14 bases line up with TRBD2. CDR3 length equals 14 residues. CDR1 and CDR2 (germline): SNHLY, FYNNEI. V lost 6 bases, J lost 7 bases, and 2 bases stayed unmatched. The CDR3 region is CASSRLAGGNEQFF. The CDR3 coding sequence is TGTGCCAGCAGCCGACTAGCGGGAGGGAATGAGCAGTTCTTC.

This clone was counted a single time. The chain is built from TRBV27 and TRBJ1-5; D is uncertain. Germline CDR1 and CDR2: MNHEY and SMNVEV (reference sequence). CDR3 length: 14 residues. With 5 bases removed from V and 2 bases from J, the gap between germline ends came to 10 bases. Here the CDR3 DNA reads TGTGCCAGCAGTCCCTCGAGCGGCAATCAGCCCCAGCATTTT. It yields the protein CASSPSSGNQPQHF.

This chain uses TRBV7-8 with TRBJ2-2, with 8 bases lining up with TRBD2. The CDR3 has 16 residues. CDR1 is SGHVS, CDR2 FQNEAQ, per germline. V shed 2 bases, J shed 5 bases, and the junction held 7 bases outside the gene matches. The CDR3 is CASSLIGRVWTGELFF. The CDR3 nucleotides are TGTGCCAGCAGCTTAATCGGGAGGGTATGGACCGGGGAGCTGTTTTTT. The full variable domain, with the rest looked up from reference TRBV7-8 and TRBJ2-2, is GAGVSQSPRYKVAKRGQDVALRCDPISGHVSLFWYQQALGQGPEFLTYFQNEAQLDKSGLPSDRFFAERPEGSVSTLKIQRTQQEDSAVYLCASSLIGRVWTGELFFGEGSRLTVL.

This chain uses TRBV29-1 with TRBJ1-2; D remains unclear. The CDR3 is 16 amino acids. V was pared by 1 base and J by 8 bases, with 23 bases between. The germline V gene encodes CDR1 SQVTM and CDR2 ANQGSEA. CDR3 residues: CSVEGGENPFGEGYTF. The CDR3 bases are TGCAGCGTTGAAGGTGGCGAGAACCCATTCGGGGAGGGCTACACCTTC.

The chain employs TRBV2 and TRBJ1-5; no definite D call. The CDR3 covers 15 residues. The germline V and J ends were trimmed by 1 base and 0 bases, with 7 bases remaining between them. Per germline, CDR1 SNHLY and CDR2 FYNNEI. The CDR3 DNA reads TGTGCCAGCAGTGAAGGAGGTTATAGCAATCAGCCCCAGCATTTT. Its protein is CASSEGGYSNQPQHF.

The CDR3 spells CATEGAGSRETQYF. CDR3 nucleotide sequence: TGCGCCACCGAAGGAGCGGGGTCCCGGGAGACCCAGTACTTC. The rearrangement joins TRBV10-2 to TRBJ2-5, with 7 bases identical to TRBD2. The CDR3 is 14 residues long. Germline CDR1 WSHSY, CDR2 SAAADI. The J segment lost 5 bases and the V segment lost 10 bases, leaving 13 bases of the junction unmatched.

This clone appeared a few times. V usage is TRBV27 and J usage is TRBJ2-1, with D unresolved. Trimming left V 6 bases short and J 10 bases short, with 10 bases between. Germline CDR1 MNHEY, CDR2 SMNVEV (reference sequence). The CDR3 length is 11 residues. CDR3 sequence reads: CASRDSWEQFF. For the CDR3, the DNA is TGTGCCAGCAGGGATAGTTGGGAGCAGTTCTTC.

The V and J genes are TRBV13 and TRBJ2-6; a possible D gene is TRBD1 (6 bases). Germline assignment: CDR1 PRHDT and CDR2 FYEKMQ (reference sequence). The CDR3 sequence is 17 residues long. The germline V and J ends were trimmed by 1 base and 1 base, with 11 bases remaining between them. CDR3 coding DNA: TGTGCCAGCAGCTTAGCGGACAGTTTTTCTGGGGCCAACGTCCTGACTTTC. Translating gives CASSLADSFSGANVLTF.

The V and J genes are TRBV7-6 and TRBJ2-7; 7 positions match TRBD1. The CDR3 is 13 residues long. The junction had 6 bases not matched to a gene; V was cut back by 5 bases and J by 5 bases. Germline loops: CDR1 SGHVS, CDR2 FNYEAQ. CDR3 DNA: TGTGCCAGCAGCCCGGGGACAGCCAACGAGCAGTACTTC. The encoded protein is CASSPGTANEQYF.

The V gene is TRBV11-2, the J gene TRBJ1-2; 8 nucleotides agree with TRBD1. V lost 3 bases and J lost 7; bases outside the gene matches: 7. CDR1 SGHAT and CDR2 FQNNGV come from the germline V gene. The CDR3 spans 14 residues. The CDR3 here is CASSFGQGLGGYTF. Here the CDR3 DNA reads TGTGCCAGCAGCTTCGGACAGGGCCTGGGTGGCTACACCTTC.

V is TRBV4-1 and J is TRBJ2-7; D ambiguous. V lost 0 bases and J 2 bases, leaving 5 bases between the germline ends. CDR1 and CDR2 from the germline V gene are MGHRA and YSYEKL. This CDR3 has 13 residues. This chain's CDR3 is CASSQEGAYEQYF. The CDR3 nucleotides read TGCGCCAGCAGCCAAGAGGGTGCCTACGAGCAGTACTTC.

V usage is TRBV7-9 and J usage is TRBJ1-1, with D possibly being TRBD1 (6 bases). The CDR3 totals 17 residues. CDR1 is SEHNR and CDR2 is FQNEAQ in the germline V gene (reference sequence). Trimming cost V 4 bases and J 1 base, with 19 bases left between them. The CDR3 protein is CASSSLLPGTSNTEAFF. In DNA, the CDR3 is TGTGCCAGCAGCTCGCTACTCCCCGGGACATCGAACACTGAAGCTTTCTTT.